This T cell receptor (beta chain) was observed in a study of breast tumors, draining lymph nodes, adjacent tissues. MiXCR, run by TCRdb on the multiplex PCR reads, gives a single entry per CDR3 protein. The sample holds more than 10,000 distinct CDR3 sequences; less than 70% are singletons and the top ten take less than 40%. This CDR3 is built from 17 residues. Germline assignment: CDR1 SGHTA and CDR2 FQGTGA. Comment on this clonotype: Mismatch with germline at one junction end may stem from a read error.

Sequencing was done on a sample of breast tumor tissue. This chain links TRBV7-3 with TRBJ1-6; the match to TRBD1 covers 9 bases. The source of this sequence is a female donor with breast cancer. Some clones in this sample may be carry-over from other donors' samples. The CDR3 DNA sequence: TGTGCTAGCAGCTTATTTATTTCGGACAGGGGTTTTTCACCCCTCCACTTT. Amino acids: CASSLFISDRGFSPLHF.